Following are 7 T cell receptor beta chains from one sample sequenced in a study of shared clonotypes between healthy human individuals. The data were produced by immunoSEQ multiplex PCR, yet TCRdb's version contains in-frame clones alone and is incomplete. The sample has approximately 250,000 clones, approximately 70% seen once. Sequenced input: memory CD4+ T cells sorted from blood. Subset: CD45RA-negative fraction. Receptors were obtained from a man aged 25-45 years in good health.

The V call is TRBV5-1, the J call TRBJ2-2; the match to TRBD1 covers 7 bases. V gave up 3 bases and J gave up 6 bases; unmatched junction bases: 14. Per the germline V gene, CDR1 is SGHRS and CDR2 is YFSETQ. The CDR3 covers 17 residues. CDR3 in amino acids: CASSYIPQGERAGELFF. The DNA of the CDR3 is TGCGCCAGCAGCTATATACCTCAGGGGGAAAGAGCCGGGGAGCTGTTTTTT.

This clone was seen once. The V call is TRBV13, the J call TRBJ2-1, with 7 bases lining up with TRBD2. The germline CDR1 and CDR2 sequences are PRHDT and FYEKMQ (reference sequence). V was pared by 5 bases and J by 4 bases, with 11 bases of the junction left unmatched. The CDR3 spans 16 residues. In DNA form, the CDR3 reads TGTGCCAGCAGCCCGCGAGGAGCGGGACCTTACAATGAGCAGTTCTTC. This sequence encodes CASSPRGAGPYNEQFF.

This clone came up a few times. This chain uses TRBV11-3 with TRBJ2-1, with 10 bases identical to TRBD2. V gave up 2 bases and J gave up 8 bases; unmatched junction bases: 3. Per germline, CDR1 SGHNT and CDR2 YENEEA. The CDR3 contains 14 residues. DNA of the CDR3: TGTGCCAGCAGCTTACGAGCGGGAGGGGATGAGCAGTTCTTC. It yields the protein CASSLRAGGDEQFF.

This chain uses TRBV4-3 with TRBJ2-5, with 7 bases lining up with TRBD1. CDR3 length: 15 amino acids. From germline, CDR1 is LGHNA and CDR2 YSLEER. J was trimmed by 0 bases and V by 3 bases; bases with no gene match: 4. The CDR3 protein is CASSQETGYQETQYF. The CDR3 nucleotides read TGCGCCAGCAGCCAGGAGACAGGGTACCAAGAGACCCAGTACTTC.

The CDR3 sequence is CASSLTERDTQYF. CDR3 nucleotide sequence: TGTGCCAGCAGCTTAACTGAGCGGGATACGCAGTATTTT. The gene calls are TRBV7-3 and TRBJ2-3; tentative D call: TRBD2 (5 bases). With 0 bases removed from V and 6 bases from J, the gap between germline ends came to 7 bases. CDR3 length equals 13 residues. Germline lookup yields CDR1 SGHTA and CDR2 FQGTGA. Filled out from reference TRBV7-3 and TRBJ2-3, the complete variable domain reads GAGVSQTPSNKVTEKGKYVELRCDPISGHTALYWYRQSLGQGPEFLIYFQGTGAADDSGLPNDRFFAVRPEGSVSTLKIQRTERGDSAVYLCASSLTERDTQYFGPGTRLTVL.

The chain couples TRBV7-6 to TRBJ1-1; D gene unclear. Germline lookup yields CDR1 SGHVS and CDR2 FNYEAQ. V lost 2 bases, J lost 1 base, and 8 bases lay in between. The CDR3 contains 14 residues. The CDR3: CASSLYSSNTEAFF. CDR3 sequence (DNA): TGTGCCAGCAGCTTATATTCCTCGAACACTGAAGCTTTCTTT.

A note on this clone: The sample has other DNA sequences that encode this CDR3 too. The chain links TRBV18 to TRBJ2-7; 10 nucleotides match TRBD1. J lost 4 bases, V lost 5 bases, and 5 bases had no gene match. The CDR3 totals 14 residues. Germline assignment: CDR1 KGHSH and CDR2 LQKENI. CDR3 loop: CASSRTGGQYEQYF. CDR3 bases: TGTGCCAGCTCAAGGACAGGGGGTCAATACGAGCAGTACTTC.